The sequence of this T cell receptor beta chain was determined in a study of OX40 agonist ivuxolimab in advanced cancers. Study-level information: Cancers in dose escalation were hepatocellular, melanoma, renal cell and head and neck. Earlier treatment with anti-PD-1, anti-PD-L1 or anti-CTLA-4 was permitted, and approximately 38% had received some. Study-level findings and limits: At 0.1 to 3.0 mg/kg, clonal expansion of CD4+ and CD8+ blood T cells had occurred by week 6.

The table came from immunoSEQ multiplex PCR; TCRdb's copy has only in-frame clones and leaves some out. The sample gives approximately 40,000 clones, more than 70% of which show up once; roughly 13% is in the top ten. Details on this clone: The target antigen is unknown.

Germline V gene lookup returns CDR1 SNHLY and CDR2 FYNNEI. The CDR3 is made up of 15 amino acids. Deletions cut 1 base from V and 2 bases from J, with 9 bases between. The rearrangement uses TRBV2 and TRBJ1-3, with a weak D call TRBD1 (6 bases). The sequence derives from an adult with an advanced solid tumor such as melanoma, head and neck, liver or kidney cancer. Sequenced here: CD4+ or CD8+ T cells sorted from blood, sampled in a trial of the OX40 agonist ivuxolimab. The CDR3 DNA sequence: TGTGCCAGCAGTGAAGGGGCAGGGGCTGGAAACACCATATATTTT. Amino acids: CASSEGAGAGNTIYF.